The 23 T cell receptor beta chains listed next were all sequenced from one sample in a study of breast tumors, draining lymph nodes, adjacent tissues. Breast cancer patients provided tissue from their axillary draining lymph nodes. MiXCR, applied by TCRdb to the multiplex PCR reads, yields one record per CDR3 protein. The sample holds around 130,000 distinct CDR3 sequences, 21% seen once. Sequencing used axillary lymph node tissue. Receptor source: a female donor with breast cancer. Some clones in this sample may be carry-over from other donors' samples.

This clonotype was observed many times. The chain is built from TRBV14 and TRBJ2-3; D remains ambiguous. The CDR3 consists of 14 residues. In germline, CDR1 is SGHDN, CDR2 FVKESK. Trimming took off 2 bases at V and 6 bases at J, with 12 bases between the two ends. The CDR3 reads CASSQQTRSDTQYF. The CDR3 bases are TGTGCCAGCAGCCAACAAACCCGGTCGGATACGCAGTATTTT.

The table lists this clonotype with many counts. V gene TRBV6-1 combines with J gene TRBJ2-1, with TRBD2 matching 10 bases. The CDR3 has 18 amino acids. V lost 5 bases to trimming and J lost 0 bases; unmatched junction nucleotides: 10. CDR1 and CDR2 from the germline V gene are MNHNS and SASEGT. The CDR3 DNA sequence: TGTGCCAGCAGTCCACGACTAGCGGGCTACCTCTCCTACAATGAGCAGTTCTTC. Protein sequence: CASSPRLAGYLSYNEQFF.

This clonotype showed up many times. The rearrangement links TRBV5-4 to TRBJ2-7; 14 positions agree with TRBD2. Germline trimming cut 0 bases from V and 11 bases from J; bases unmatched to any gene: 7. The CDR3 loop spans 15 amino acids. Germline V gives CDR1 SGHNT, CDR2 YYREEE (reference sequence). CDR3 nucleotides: TGTGCCAGCAGCTTGGGGGCCGGGACTAGCGGGAGTGAGTACTTC. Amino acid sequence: CASSLGAGTSGSEYF.

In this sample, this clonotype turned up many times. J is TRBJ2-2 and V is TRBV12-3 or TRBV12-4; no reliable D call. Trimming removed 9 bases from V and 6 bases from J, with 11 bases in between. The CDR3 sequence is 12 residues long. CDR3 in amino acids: CASDSPSGELFF. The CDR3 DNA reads TGTGCCAGTGACTCACCATCCGGGGAGCTGTTTTTT.

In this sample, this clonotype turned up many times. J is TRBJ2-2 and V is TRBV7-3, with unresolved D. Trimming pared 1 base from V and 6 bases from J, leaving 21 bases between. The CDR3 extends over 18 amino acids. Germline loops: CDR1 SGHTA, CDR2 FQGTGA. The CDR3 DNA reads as TGTGCCAGCAGCTTAAGGGTCTTGACGATTAGCCCCCCCGGGGAGCTGTTTTTT. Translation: CASSLRVLTISPPGELFF.

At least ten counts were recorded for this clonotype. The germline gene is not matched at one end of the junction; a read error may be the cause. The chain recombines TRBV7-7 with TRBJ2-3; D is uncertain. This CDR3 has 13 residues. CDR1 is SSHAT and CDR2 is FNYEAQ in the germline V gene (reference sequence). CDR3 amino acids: CASSLFRADTQYF. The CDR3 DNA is TGTGCTAGCAGCTTATTCCGTGCAGATACGCAGTATTTT.

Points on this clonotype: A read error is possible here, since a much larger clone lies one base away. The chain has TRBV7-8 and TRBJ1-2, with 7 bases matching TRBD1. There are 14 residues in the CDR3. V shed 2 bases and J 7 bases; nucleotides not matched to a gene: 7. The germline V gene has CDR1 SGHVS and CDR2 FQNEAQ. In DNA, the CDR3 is TGTGCCAGCAGCTTATATAAGGGGGCGGTTGGCTACACCTTC. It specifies CASSLYKGAVGYTF.

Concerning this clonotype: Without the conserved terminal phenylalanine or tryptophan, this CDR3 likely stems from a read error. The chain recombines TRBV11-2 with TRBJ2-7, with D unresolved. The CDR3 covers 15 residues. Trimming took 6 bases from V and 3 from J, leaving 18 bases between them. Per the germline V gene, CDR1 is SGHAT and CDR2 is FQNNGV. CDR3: CASSQTGRLDYEQYL. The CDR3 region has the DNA TGTGCCAGCAGTCAGACCGGGCGATTGGACTACGAGCAGTACCTC.

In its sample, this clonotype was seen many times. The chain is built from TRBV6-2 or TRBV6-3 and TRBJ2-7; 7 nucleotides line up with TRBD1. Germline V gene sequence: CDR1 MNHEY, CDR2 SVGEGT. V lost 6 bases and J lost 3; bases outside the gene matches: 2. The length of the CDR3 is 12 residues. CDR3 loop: CASRGTVYEQYF. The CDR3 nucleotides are TGTGCCAGCAGGGGGACAGTCTACGAGCAGTACTTC.

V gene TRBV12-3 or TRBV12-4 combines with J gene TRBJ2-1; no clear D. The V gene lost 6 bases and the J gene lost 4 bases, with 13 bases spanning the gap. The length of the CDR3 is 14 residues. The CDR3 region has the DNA TGTGCCAGCAGCCCACCGCCGGGTTACAATGAGCAGTTCTTC. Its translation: CASSPPPGYNEQFF.

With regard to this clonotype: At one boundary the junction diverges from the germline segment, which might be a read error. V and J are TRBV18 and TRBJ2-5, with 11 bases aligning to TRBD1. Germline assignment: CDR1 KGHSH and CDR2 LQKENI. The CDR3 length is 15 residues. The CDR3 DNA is TGTGCCAGCTCACTCGGGACAGGGGGACAAGAGACCCGGTACTTC. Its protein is CASSLGTGGQETRYF.

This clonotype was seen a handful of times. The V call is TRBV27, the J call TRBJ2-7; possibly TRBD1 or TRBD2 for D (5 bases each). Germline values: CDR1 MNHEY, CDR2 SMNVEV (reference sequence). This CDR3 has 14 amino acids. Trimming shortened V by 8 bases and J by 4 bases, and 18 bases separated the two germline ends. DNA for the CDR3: TGTGCCAGCCAGAGTCCCGGGACGGAATACGAGCAGTACTTC. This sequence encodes CASQSPGTEYEQYF.

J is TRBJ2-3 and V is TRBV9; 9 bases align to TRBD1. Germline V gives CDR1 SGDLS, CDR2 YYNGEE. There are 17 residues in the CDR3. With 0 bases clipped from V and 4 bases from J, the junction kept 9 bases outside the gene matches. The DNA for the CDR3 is TGTGCCAGCAGCGTAGTCCCAACAGGGGGCGGAGCAGATACGCAGTATTTT. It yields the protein CASSVVPTGGGADTQYF.

CDR3 protein: CASSGDLTDTQYF. The CDR3 region has the DNA TGTGCCAGCTCAGGGGACCTCACAGATACGCAGTATTTT. The J gene is TRBJ2-3, the V gene TRBV18; D possibly matches TRBD1 or TRBD2 (5 bases each). CDR1 is KGHSH and CDR2 is LQKENI in the germline V gene. Trimming pared 5 bases from V and 2 bases from J, leaving 8 bases between. CDR3 length: 13 amino acids. The whole variable domain, remainder taken from reference TRBV18 and TRBJ2-3, is NAGVMQNPRHLVRRRGQEARLRCSPMKGHSHVYWYRQLPEEGLKFMVYLQKENIIDESGMPKERFSAEFPKEGPSILRIQQVVRGDSAAYFCASSGDLTDTQYFGPGTRLTVL.

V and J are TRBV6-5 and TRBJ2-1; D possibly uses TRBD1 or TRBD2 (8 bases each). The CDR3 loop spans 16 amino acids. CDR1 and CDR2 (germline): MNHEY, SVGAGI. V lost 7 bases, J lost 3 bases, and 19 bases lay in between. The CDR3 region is CASTLTGAGGYNEQFF. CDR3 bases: TGTGCCAGCACTCTGACAGGGGCGGGGGGCTACAATGAGCAGTTCTTC.

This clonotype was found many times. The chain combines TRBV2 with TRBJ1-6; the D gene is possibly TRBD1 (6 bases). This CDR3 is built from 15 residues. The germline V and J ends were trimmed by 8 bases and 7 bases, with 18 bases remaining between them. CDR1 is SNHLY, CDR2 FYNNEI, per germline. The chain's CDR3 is CASGETGIENSPLHF. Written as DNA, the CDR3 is TGTGCCAGCGGAGAAACAGGGATTGAAAATTCACCCCTCCACTTT.

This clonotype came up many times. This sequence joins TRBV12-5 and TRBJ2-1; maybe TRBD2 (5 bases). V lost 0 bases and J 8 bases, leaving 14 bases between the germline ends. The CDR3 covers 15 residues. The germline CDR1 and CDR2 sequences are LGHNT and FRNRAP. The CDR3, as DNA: TGTGCTAGTGGTTTGGTACGGGGTACTGGACATGAGCAGTTCTTC. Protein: CASGLVRGTGHEQFF.

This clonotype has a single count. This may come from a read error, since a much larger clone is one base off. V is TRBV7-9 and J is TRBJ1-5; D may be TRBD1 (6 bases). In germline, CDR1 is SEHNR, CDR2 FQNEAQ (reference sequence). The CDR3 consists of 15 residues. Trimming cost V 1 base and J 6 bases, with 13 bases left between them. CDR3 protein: CASSLGLGGRQPQHF. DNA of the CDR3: TGTGCCAGCAGCTTAGGACTTGGGGGGCGTCAGCCCCAGCATTTT. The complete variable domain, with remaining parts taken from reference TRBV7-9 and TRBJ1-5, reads DTGVSQNPRHKITKRGQNVTFRCDPISEHNRLYWYRQTLGQGPEFLTYFQNEAQLEKSRLLSDRFSAERPKGSFSTLEIQRTEQGDSAMYLCASSLGLGGRQPQHFGDGTRLSIL.

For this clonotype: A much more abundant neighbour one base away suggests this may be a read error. The CDR3 DNA sequence: TGTGCCAACAGCAAGGGGGAGTCCGGGGAGCTGTTTTTT. Translating gives CANSKGESGELFF. This chain connects TRBV15 to TRBJ2-2; D is possibly TRBD1 (6 bases). CDR1 is LNHNV, CDR2 YYDKDF, per germline (reference sequence). This CDR3 comprises 13 residues.

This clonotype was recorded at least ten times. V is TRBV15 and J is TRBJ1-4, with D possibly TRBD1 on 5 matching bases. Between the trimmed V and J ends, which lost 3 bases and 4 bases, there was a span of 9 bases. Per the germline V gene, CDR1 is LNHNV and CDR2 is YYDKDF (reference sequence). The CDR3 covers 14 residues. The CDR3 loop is CATSRTAHNEKLFF. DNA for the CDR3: TGTGCCACCAGCAGGACAGCCCATAATGAAAAACTGTTTTTT.

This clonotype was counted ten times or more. CDR3 DNA: TGTGCCAGCAGTGAACATGACAGGGGGCCCTACGAGCAGTACTTC. Amino acids: CASSEHDRGPYEQYF. The chain uses TRBV6-1 and TRBJ2-7; 10 nucleotides agree with TRBD1. The CDR3 runs to 15 residues. Trimming took 2 bases from V and 2 from J; bases not matched to a gene: 3. In germline, CDR1 is MNHNS, CDR2 SASEGT.

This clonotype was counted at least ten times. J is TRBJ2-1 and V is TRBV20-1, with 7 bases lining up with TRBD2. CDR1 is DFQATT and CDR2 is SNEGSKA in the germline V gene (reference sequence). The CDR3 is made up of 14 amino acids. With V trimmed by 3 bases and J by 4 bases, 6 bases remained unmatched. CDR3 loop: CSARVAGFYNEQFF. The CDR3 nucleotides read TGCAGTGCTAGGGTAGCGGGCTTTTACAATGAGCAGTTCTTC.

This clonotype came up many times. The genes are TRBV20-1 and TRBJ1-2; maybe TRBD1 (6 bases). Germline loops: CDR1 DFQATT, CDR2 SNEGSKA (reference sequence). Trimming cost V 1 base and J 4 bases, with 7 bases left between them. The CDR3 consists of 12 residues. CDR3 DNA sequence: TGCAGTGCTAGAGGGACAGCCTATGGCTACACCTTC. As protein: CSARGTAYGYTF.